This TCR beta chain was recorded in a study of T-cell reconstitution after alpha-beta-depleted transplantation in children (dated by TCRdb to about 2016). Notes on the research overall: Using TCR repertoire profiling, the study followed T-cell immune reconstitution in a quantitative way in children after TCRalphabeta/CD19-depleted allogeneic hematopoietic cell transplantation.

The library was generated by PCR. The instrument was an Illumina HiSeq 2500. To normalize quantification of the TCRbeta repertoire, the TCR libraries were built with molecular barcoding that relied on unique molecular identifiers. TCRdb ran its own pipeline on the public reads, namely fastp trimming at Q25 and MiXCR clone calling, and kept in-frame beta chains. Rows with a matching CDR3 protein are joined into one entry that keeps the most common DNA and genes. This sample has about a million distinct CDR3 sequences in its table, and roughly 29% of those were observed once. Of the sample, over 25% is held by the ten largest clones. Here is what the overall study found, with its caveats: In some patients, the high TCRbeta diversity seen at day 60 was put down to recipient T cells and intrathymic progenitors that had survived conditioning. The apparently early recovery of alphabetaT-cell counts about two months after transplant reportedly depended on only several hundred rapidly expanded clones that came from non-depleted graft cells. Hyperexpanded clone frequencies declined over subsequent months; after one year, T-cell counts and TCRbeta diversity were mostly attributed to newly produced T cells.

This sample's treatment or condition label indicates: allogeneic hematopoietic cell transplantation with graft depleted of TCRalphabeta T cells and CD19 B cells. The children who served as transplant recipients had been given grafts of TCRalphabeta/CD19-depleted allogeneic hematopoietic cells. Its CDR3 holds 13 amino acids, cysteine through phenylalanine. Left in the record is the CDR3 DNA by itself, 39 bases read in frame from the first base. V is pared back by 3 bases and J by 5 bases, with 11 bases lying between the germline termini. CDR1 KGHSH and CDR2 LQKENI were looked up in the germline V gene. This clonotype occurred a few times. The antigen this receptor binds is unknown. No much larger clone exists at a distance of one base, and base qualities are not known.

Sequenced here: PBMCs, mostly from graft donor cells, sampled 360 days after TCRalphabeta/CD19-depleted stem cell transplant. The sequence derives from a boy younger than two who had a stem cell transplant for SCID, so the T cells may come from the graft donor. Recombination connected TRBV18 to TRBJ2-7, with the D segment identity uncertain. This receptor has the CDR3 CASSPGRSHEQYF. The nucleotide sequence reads TGTGCCAGCTCACCGGGTCGCAGCCACGAGCAGTACTTC.